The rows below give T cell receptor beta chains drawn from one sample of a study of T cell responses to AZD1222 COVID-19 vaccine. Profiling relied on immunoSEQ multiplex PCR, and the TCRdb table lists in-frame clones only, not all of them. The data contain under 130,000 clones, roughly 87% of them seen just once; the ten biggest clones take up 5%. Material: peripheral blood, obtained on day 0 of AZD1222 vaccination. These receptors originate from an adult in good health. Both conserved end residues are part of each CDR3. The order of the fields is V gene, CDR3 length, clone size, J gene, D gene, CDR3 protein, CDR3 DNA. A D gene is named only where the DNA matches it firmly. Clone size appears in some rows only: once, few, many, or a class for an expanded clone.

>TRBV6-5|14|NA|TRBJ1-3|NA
CASSYSGGRNTIYF
TGTGCCAGCAGTTACTCGGGGGGGAGAAACACCATATATTTT
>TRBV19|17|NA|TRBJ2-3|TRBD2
CASSTLAGAPGTDTQYF
TGTGCCAGTAGTACCCTAGCGGGGGCACCAGGAACAGATACGCAGTATTTT
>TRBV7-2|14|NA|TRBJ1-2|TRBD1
CASSLTGGGYGYTF
TGTGCCAGCAGCTTGACAGGGGGCGGCTATGGCTACACCTTC
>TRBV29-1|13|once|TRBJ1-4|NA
CSVGGGANEKLFF
TGCAGCGTTGGTGGGGGGGCTAATGAAAAACTGTTTTTT
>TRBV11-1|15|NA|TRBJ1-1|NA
CASSLGGASWTEAFF
TGTGCCAGCAGCTTGGGGGGGGCTAGTTGGACTGAAGCTTTCTTT
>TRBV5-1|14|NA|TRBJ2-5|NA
CASSWGWMEETQYF
TGCGCCAGCAGCTGGGGCTGGATGGAAGAGACCCAGTACTTC
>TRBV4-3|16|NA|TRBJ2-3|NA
CASSQDPQEVRDTQYF
TGCGCCAGCAGCCAAGATCCCCAGGAGGTGCGGGATACGCAGTATTTT
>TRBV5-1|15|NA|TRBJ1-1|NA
CASSRILAGNTEAFF
TGCGCCAGCAGCCGGATTTTGGCGGGAAACACTGAAGCTTTCTTT
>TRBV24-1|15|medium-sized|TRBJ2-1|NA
CATSDGGRSPNEQFF
TGTGCCACCAGTGATGGGGGGCGTTCCCCCAATGAGCAGTTCTTC
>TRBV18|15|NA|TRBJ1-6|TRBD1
CASSAGTAYNSPLHF
TGTGCCAGCTCAGCCGGGACAGCATATAATTCACCCCTCCACTTT
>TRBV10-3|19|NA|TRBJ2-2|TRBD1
CAISGKGQLAQPNTGELFF
TGTGCCATCAGTGGAAAGGGACAGTTAGCCCAACCGAACACCGGGGAGCTGTTTTTT
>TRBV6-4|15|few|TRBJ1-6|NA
CASSDPAGRLSPLHF
TGTGCCAGCAGTGACCCGGCAGGGAGGCTTTCACCCCTCCACTTT
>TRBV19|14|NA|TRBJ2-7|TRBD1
CASSIGDRVHEQYF
TGTGCCAGTAGTATCGGGGACAGGGTGCACGAGCAGTACTTC
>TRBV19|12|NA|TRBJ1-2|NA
CASRTDAYGYTF
TGTGCCAGTAGAACGGACGCATATGGCTACACCTTC
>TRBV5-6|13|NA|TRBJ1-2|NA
CASKPPRYYGYTF
TGTGCCAGCAAGCCCCCCAGATACTATGGCTACACCTTC
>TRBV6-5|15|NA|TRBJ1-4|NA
CASREGSSFREKLFF
TGTGCCAGCAGGGAGGGTTCGAGCTTCCGTGAAAAACTGTTTTTT
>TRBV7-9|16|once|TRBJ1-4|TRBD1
CASSRNRGLTNEKLFF
TGTGCCAGCAGCCGTAACAGGGGGCTGACTAATGAAAAACTGTTTTTT
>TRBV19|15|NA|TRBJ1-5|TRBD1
CASMKPGQGGQPQHF
TGTGCCAGCATGAAACCGGGACAGGGCGGTCAGCCCCAGCATTTT
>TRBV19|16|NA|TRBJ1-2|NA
CASLHRFGSTLYGYTF
TGTGCCAGCCTTCACCGTTTTGGCAGCACATTGTATGGCTACACCTTC
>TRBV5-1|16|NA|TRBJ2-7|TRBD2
CASSLVSGGSSYEQYF
TGCGCCAGCAGCTTGGTTAGCGGGGGGAGCTCCTACGAGCAGTACTTC
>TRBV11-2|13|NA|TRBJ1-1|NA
CASSLERGTEAFF
TGTGCCAGCAGCTTAGAGAGGGGCACTGAAGCTTTCTTT
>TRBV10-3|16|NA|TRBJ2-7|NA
CAISDVLALSSYEQYF
TGTGCCATCAGTGACGTTTTGGCATTGAGCTCCTACGAGCAGTACTTC
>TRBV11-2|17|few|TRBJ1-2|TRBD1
CASSLDAGTGVSYGYTF
TGTGCCAGCAGCTTAGACGCCGGGACAGGGGTCTCTTATGGCTACACCTTC
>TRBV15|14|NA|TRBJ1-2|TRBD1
CATRQTGGNYGYTF
TGTGCCACCAGGCAGACAGGGGGTAACTATGGCTACACCTTC
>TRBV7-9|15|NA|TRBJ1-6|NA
CASSKIQAYNSPLHF
TGTGCCAGCAGCAAGATACAGGCTTATAATTCACCCCTCCACTTT
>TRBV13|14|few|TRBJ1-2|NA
CASSLWDGDSSYTF
TGTGCCAGCAGCTTATGGGACGGGGATTCTAGCTACACCTTC
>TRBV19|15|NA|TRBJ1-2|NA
CASSIGRTAIYGYTF
TGTGCCAGTAGTATAGGAAGGACGGCCATCTATGGCTACACCTTC